This is a list of T cell receptor beta chains from one sample in a study of control samples from healthy donors and cancer patients. Assay used: immunoSEQ multiplex PCR; TCRdb lists only in-frame clones, some missing. This table has around 140,000 clones, 80% to 95% appearing once. Sequences were obtained from blood. The receptors here all came from a woman in her forties or fifties in good health. Each CDR3 is given with its conserved first and last residue. The D gene is left open where the match is weak. Expanded clones get a size class; other rows say once, few or many, or leave the size out.

D	size	V	length	J	DNA	CDR3
TRBD2	once	TRBV5-4	14	TRBJ2-7	TGTGCCAGCAGCTCCCCTAGCGGGACAGACGAGCAGTACTTC	CASSSPSGTDEQYF
.	.	TRBV7-9	13	TRBJ1-2	TGTGCCAGCAGCTTAGAGGTTTTAGGGGGCTACACCTTC	CASSLEVLGGYTF
TRBD1	once	TRBV3-1/TRBV3-2	14	TRBJ1-2	TGTGCCAGCGGAGACAGGGCAACTAACTATGGCTACACCTTC	CASGDRATNYGYTF
.	.	TRBV19	16	TRBJ1-6	TGTGCCAGTAGTATAGATTCTCGGAGGGGAAATTCACCCCTCCACTTT	CASSIDSRRGNSPLHF
.	once	TRBV27	15	TRBJ1-2	TGTGCCAGCAGTTCAGGACAGCCTCATCAATATGGCTACACCTTC	CASSSGQPHQYGYTF
TRBD1	.	TRBV28	13	TRBJ1-2	TGTGCCAGCAGTCGACAGGGGATGCGAGGCTACACCTTC	CASSRQGMRGYTF
TRBD1	once	TRBV12-3/TRBV12-4	13	TRBJ2-1	TGTGCCAGCAGTACGGGACAGCAAAATGAGCAGTTCTTC	CASSTGQQNEQFF
.	.	TRBV19	15	TRBJ1-5	TGTGCCAGTAGTACAGACGGCGGAAGCAATCAGCCCCAGCATTTT	CASSTDGGSNQPQHF
.	.	TRBV7-9	14	TRBJ2-7	TGTGCCAGCAGCTTAACAGGGATTCCCTACGAGCAGTACTTC	CASSLTGIPYEQYF
.	.	TRBV13	13	TRBJ2-1	TGTGCCAGCAGCCCCTTTCAGGGCGGTGAGCAGTTCTTC	CASSPFQGGEQFF
.	.	TRBV5-6	14	TRBJ1-2	TGTGCCAGCAGCTTGGGCGGCGGGGGCTATGGCTACACCTTC	CASSLGGGGYGYTF
.	.	TRBV6-6	13	TRBJ2-2	TGTGCCAGCAACGAACAGCACACCGGGGAGCTGTTTTTT	CASNEQHTGELFF
.	.	TRBV2	14	TRBJ1-5	TGTGCCAGCAGTGAGACACCGGTTAGGGAGCCCCAGCATTTT	CASSETPVREPQHF
.	once	TRBV18	12	TRBJ2-7	TGTGCCAGCTCACCGACCCTTGCCGAGCAGTACTTC	CASSPTLAEQYF
TRBD2	.	TRBV7-6	16	TRBJ2-7	TGTGCCAGCAGCTTAGGGACTAGCGGGAGATATGGGGAGCAGTACTTC	CASSLGTSGRYGEQYF
.	.	TRBV3-1/TRBV3-2	13	TRBJ2-7	TGTGCCAGCAGCCATGGTCAGAGCTACGAGCAGTACTTC	CASSHGQSYEQYF
.	few	TRBV18	18	TRBJ2-1	TGTGCCAGCTCGCCCCAAGGGGGCGGGGGTGGATCCTACAATGAGCAGTTCTTC	CASSPQGGGGGSYNEQFF
TRBD1	.	TRBV6-1	17	TRBJ1-2	TGTGCCAGCAGTGAATTCCGGGACAGGGTGACAAACTATGGCTACACCTTC	CASSEFRDRVTNYGYTF
TRBD1	.	TRBV14	14	TRBJ1-2	TGTGCCAGCAGCCAAGAGGACAGGGGAGTAGGCTACACCTTC	CASSQEDRGVGYTF
.	.	TRBV19	15	TRBJ1-2	TGTGCCAGTAGTGCGGAGGGACTTCCCGCCTATGGCTACACCTTC	CASSAEGLPAYGYTF
.	.	TRBV7-8	15	TRBJ1-2	TGTGCCAGCAGCCCAAGTGGCCGAGGGGTATATGGCTACACCTTC	CASSPSGRGVYGYTF
TRBD1	.	TRBV28	16	TRBJ2-5	TGTGCCAGTGACTCGGAACCGGGACAGGGGAAAGAGACCCAGTACTTC	CASDSEPGQGKETQYF
TRBD2	.	TRBV9	15	TRBJ2-1	TGTGCCAGCAGCGTACTAGCGGGGGGGAACGGTGAGCAGTTCTTC	CASSVLAGGNGEQFF
.	.	TRBV5-1	17	TRBJ1-6	TGCGCCAGCAGCCCATACCCAGGGGCGGCCTATAATTCACCCCTCCACTTT	CASSPYPGAAYNSPLHF
TRBD1	.	TRBV18	15	TRBJ2-1	TGTGCCAGCTCATTAAGGGACAGGAACCTGGATGAGCAGTTCTTC	CASSLRDRNLDEQFF
TRBD1	.	TRBV5-1	15	TRBJ1-1	TGCGCCAGCAGCGATGATGGGACAGGGCTTTTTCGGGCTTTCTTT	CASSDDGTGLFRAFF
.	once	TRBV9	16	TRBJ1-2	TGTGCCAGCAGCTCAAATTCCCGTAAGGGGAACTATGGCTACACCTTC	CASSSNSRKGNYGYTF
TRBD1	few	TRBV4-2	13	TRBJ1-6	TGTGCCAGCAGCCTGGACAGGAATTCACCCCTCCACTTT	CASSLDRNSPLHF
TRBD2	once	TRBV4-2	15	TRBJ2-5	TGTGCCAGCAGCACCCAATCGGGAGGGCGGGAGACCCAGTACTTC	CASSTQSGGRETQYF
TRBD2	.	TRBV19	15	TRBJ2-4	TGTGCCAGTAGTACGACTAGCGGGAGGGCTTACATTCAGTACTTC	CASSTTSGRAYIQYF
.	.	TRBV6-6	11	TRBJ2-1	TGTGCCAGCAGCCACGTCCATGAGCAGTTCTTC	CASSHVHEQFF